The 2 T cell receptor beta chains listed next were all sequenced from one sample in a study of T cell changes during pregnancy in multiple sclerosis. TCRdb's copy holds only in-frame clones and misses some; the assay was immunoSEQ multiplex PCR. This table has 65,000 to 90,000 clones, 80% to 95% appearing once. Material: peripheral blood, obtained in the first trimester of pregnancy. These TCRs come from a female donor with multiple sclerosis, enrolled in a pregnancy study.

The V call is TRBV30, the J call TRBJ1-1; a possible D gene is TRBD1 (5 bases). The CDR3 is made up of 11 amino acids. Germline CDR1 GTSNPN, CDR2 SVGIG (reference sequence). Deletions cut 2 bases from V and 5 bases from J, with 6 bases between. The CDR3 bases are TGTGCCTGGAGTAGGGGAACTGAAGCTTTCTTT. This gives the protein CAWSRGTEAFF.

CDR3 DNA sequence: TGTGCCAGCAGTCAACAGGGGAGCAATCAGCCCCAGCATTTT. Amino acid sequence: CASSQQGSNQPQHF. The chain is built from TRBV28 and TRBJ1-5; 7 nucleotides match TRBD1. Unmatched junction bases numbered 2, after V lost 5 bases and J lost 1 base. From germline, CDR1 is MDHEN and CDR2 SYDVKM. The CDR3 is 14 residues long.